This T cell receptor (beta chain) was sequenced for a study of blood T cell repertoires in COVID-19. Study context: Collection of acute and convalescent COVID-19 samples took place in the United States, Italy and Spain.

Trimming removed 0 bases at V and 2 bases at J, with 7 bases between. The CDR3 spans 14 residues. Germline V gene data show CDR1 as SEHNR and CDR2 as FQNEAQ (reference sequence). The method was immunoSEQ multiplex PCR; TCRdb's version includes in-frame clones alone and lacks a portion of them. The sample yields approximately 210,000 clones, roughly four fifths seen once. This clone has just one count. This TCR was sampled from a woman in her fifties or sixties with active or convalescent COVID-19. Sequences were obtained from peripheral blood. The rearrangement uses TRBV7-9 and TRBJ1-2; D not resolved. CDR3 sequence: CASSLARANYGYTF. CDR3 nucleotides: TGTGCCAGCAGCTTAGCCCGCGCGAACTATGGCTACACCTTC.